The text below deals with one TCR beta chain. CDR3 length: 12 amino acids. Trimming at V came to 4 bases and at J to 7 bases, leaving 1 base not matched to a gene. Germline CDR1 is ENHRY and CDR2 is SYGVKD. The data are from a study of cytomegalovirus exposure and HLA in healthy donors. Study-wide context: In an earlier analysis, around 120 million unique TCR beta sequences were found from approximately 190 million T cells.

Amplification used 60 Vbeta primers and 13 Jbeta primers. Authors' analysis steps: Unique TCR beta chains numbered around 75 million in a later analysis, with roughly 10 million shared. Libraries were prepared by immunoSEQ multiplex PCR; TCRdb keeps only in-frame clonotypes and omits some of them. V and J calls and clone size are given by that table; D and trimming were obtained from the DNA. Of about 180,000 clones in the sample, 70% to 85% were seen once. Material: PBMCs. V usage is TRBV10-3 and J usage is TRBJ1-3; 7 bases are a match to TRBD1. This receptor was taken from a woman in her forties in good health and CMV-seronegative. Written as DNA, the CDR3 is TGTGCCATCAGTGGGGACAGCAACACCATATATTTT. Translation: CAISGDSNTIYF.